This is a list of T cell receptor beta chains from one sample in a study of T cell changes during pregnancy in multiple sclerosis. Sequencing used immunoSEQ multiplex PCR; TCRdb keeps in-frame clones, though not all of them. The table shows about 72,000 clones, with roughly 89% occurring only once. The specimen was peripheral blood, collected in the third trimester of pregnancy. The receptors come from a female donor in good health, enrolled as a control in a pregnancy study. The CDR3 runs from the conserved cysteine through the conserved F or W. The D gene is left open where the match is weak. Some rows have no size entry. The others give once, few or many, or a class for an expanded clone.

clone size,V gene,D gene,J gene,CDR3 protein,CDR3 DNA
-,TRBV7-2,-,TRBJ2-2,CASSLAPGNTGELFF,TGTGCCAGCAGCTTAGCTCCAGGGAACACCGGGGAGCTGTTTTTT
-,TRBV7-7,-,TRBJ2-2,CASSPIHPPGELFF,TGTGCTAGCAGCCCCATTCATCCCCCCGGGGAGCTGTTTTTT
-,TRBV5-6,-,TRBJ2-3,CASSLPGVGTDTQYF,TGTGCCAGCAGCTTGCCGGGTGTCGGCACAGATACGCAGTATTTT
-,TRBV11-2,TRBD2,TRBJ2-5,CASSLDGAPGGETQYF,TGTGCCAGCAGCTTAGACGGGGCCCCGGGGGGGGAGACCCAGTACTTC
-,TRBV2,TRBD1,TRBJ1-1,CASRGQGVNTEAFF,TGTGCCAGCAGGGGACAGGGAGTGAACACTGAAGCTTTCTTT
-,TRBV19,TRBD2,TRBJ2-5,CASRRLAGDQETQYF,TGTGCCAGTAGACGACTAGCGGGGGACCAAGAGACCCAGTACTTC
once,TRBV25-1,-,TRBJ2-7,CASSEGPISMGEQYF,TGTGCCAGCAGTGAAGGGCCGATTTCTATGGGCGAGCAGTACTTC
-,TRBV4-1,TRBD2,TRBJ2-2,CASSQKGTSGFTGELFF,TGCGCCAGCAGCCAAAAGGGGACTAGCGGTTTTACCGGGGAGCTGTTTTTT
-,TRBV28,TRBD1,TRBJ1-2,CAITQGAEGYTF,TGTGCCATCACACAGGGGGCTGAAGGCTACACCTTC
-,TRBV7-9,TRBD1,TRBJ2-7,CASSPLTGVEAYEQYF,TGTGCCAGCAGCCCCCTCACAGGGGTGGAGGCCTACGAGCAGTACTTC
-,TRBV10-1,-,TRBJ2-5,CASSESGGQETQYF,TGCGCCAGCAGTGAGTCAGGGGGCCAAGAGACCCAGTACTTC
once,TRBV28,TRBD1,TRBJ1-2,CASRTGQGIYGYTF,TGTGCCAGCAGAACGGGACAGGGCATCTATGGCTACACCTTC
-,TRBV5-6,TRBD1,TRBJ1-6,CASSSDRGFNSPLHF,TGTGCCAGCAGCTCCGACAGGGGGTTTAATTCACCCCTCCACTTT
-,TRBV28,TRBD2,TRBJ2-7,CASSLSTSGSNEQYF,TGTGCCAGCAGTTTAAGCACTAGCGGGAGTAACGAGCAGTACTTC
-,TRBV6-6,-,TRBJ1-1,CASSYTDRLNTEAFF,TGTGCCAGCAGTTACACGGACAGACTCAACACTGAAGCTTTCTTT
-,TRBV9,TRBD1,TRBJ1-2,CASSLRQGAIGDYGYTF,TGTGCCAGCAGCCTCAGACAGGGGGCAATTGGGGACTATGGCTACACCTTC
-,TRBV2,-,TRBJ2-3,CASSTSTDTQYF,TGTGCCAGCAGCACTAGCACAGATACGCAGTATTTT
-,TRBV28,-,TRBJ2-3,CASSLAPSTDTQYF,TGTGCCAGCAGCCTAGCGCCTAGCACAGATACGCAGTATTTT
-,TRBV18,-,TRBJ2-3,CASSLRRATDTQYF,TGTGCCAGCTCCCTAAGGAGGGCTACAGATACGCAGTATTTT
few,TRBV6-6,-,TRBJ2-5,CASTTTPGTQYF,TGTGCCAGCACAACCACCCCGGGAACCCAGTACTTC
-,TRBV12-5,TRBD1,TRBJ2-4,CASGPTGGAGIQYF,TGTGCTAGTGGGCCGACAGGGGGGGCCGGCATTCAGTACTTC
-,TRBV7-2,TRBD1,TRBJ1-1,CASSFADRGPNTEAFF,TGTGCCAGCAGCTTCGCGGACAGGGGACCAAACACTGAAGCTTTCTTT
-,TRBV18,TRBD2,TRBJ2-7,CASSPPRLAGGHGEQYF,TGTGCCAGCTCACCTCCTCGACTAGCGGGAGGACACGGCGAGCAGTACTTC
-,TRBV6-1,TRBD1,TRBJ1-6,CASNPGGFSPLHF,TGTGCCAGCAACCCAGGGGGATTTTCACCCCTCCACTTT
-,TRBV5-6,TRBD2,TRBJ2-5,CASSLVPAGGWETQYF,TGTGCCAGCAGCTTGGTTCCAGCGGGGGGGTGGGAGACCCAGTACTTC
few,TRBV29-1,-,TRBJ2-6,CSVGGPGANVLTF,TGCAGCGTTGGGGGGCCTGGGGCCAACGTCCTGACTTTC
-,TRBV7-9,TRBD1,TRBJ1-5,CASSPTGGRNQPQHF,TGTGCCAGCAGCCCAACAGGGGGTCGCAATCAGCCCCAGCATTTT
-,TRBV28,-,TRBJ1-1,CASTGTRDWNTEAFF,TGTGCCAGCACTGGGACACGCGATTGGAACACTGAAGCTTTCTTT
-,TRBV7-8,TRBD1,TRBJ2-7,CASSNMDRGSYEQYF,TGTGCCAGCAGCAACATGGACAGGGGTTCCTACGAGCAGTACTTC
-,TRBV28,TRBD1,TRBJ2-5,CASRRDRGETQYF,TGTGCCAGCAGGAGAGACAGGGGAGAGACCCAGTACTTC
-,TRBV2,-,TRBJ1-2,CASQNYGYTF,TGTGCCAGCCAGAATTATGGCTACACCTTC
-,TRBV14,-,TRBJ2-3,CASSQSPGLRTDTQYF,TGTGCCAGCAGCCAATCACCGGGACTCCGCACAGATACGCAGTATTTT
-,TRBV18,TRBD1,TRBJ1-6,CASSQRDRGDSPLHF,TGTGCCAGCTCACAAAGGGACAGGGGGGATTCACCCCTCCACTTT
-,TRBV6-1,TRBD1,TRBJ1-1,CASRVDRVNTEAFF,TGTGCCAGCAGAGTAGACAGGGTCAACACTGAAGCTTTCTTT
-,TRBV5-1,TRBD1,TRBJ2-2,CASSLGDSSNTGELFF,TGCGCCAGCAGCTTGGGGGACAGTTCGAACACCGGGGAGCTGTTTTTT